Sequencing of this T cell receptor (beta chain) was carried out in a study of OX40 agonist ivuxolimab in advanced cancers. Background on the study: Enrolled patients in dose escalation had cancers that were hepatocellular carcinoma, melanoma, renal cell or head and neck cancer. Study-level points and caveats: There were, on average, more expanded clones in CD8+ T cells than in CD4+.

The CDR3 has 15 amino acids. V shed 2 bases and J shed 0 bases, with 7 bases lying between them. The germline V gene has CDR1 SGHVS and CDR2 FQNEAQ. Profiled with immunoSEQ multiplex PCR; TCRdb holds only in-frame clones, not every one. The sample contains under 85,000 clones, 85% of which appear only once. Concerning this clone: Its antigen is unknown.

This material consisted of CD4+ or CD8+ T cells sorted from blood, taken in a trial of the OX40 agonist ivuxolimab. This TCR was sampled from an adult with an advanced solid tumor such as melanoma, head and neck, liver or kidney cancer. This sequence joins TRBV7-8 and TRBJ1-4; D might be TRBD1 (6 bases). The CDR3 nucleotides read TGTGCCAGCAGCTTAAACAGGGCAACTAATGAAAAACTGTTTTTT. It yields the protein CASSLNRATNEKLFF.